Listed here is a single T cell receptor beta chain. Antigen specificity is unknown. This sample stems from a study of cytomegalovirus exposure and HLA in healthy donors. General study results and limits: Most TCRs appeared rarely, but some public TCRs recurred in many donors. Subsequent analysis showed first-cohort TCR clusters tending to co-occur in 120 validation repertoires. Testing in vitro showed three CMV-associated chains specific for CMV antigens.

Measured with immunoSEQ multiplex PCR; TCRdb has only the in-frame clones, and not every one. The top ten clones hold roughly 2% of a sample with about 200,000 clones, around 86% of them seen once. This TCR was sampled from a young woman in good health and CMV-seropositive. Sequencing was carried out using PBMCs.

The CDR3 region is CASGPSGGSGNIQYF. CDR3 DNA sequence: TGTGCTAGTGGTCCTAGCGGGGGGTCAGGAAACATTCAGTACTTC. The chain couples TRBV12-5 to TRBJ2-4; TRBD2 aligns across 11 bases. Germline V CDR1 and CDR2: LGHNT, FRNRAP. The V gene end was trimmed by 5 bases and the J gene end by 6 bases; junction bases not matched to a gene: 6. This CDR3 has 15 amino acids.